This T cell receptor (beta chain) comes out of a study of T cell responses to AZD1222 COVID-19 vaccine. Repertoires were generated with immunoSEQ multiplex PCR, while TCRdb's copy carries only in-frame clones and drops some. The table includes about 170,000 clones, roughly 85% detected once. The CDR3 sequence is 13 residues long. Per germline, CDR1 SGHTA and CDR2 FQGNSA. The V end lost 1 base, the J end lost 7 bases, and 7 bases lay between the germline ends. Study results and caveats: Spike-wide coverage was observed for vaccine-associated CD4 TCRs, with dominant responses at 160-218 and 743-854.

Remarks on this clone: The antigen is unknown.

The source of this sequence is an adult who received the AZD1222 COVID-19 vaccine. Specimen: peripheral blood, collected 28 days after the second AZD1222 dose. The chain couples TRBV7-2 to TRBJ2-2; D gene ambiguous. Here the CDR3 reads CASSLVRNGELFF. In DNA form, the CDR3 reads TGTGCCAGCAGCTTAGTACGTAACGGGGAGCTGTTTTTT.